The 2 T cell receptor beta chains presented below share a single source sample, sequenced in a study of T cells in Graves' hyperthyroidism and ophthalmopathy. The TCR beta CDR3 regions underwent amplification using RNA transcripts as the source. TCR CDR3 regions were first amplified by RT-PCR with HTBI primers. TCRdb recomputed calls from the multiplex PCR reads with MiXCR, one row per CDR3 protein. The sample has about 560,000 distinct CDR3 sequences, approximately 15% seen once. The source material was blood. Receptors were obtained from a woman between 18 and 29 years old with Graves' hyperthyroidism.

The V gene is TRBV6-1, the J gene TRBJ1-2; no firm D call. Germline V gene lookup returns CDR1 MNHNS and CDR2 SASEGT. The CDR3 totals 14 residues. The V gene lost 6 bases and the J gene lost 8 bases, with 19 bases spanning the gap. CDR3 nucleotide sequence: TGTGCCAGCAGCCCCGTCGGGGTCTCCCGCGGCTACACCTTC. The encoded protein is CASSPVGVSRGYTF.

This clonotype was picked up a small number of times. The J gene is TRBJ1-5, the V gene TRBV12-3 or TRBV12-4, with D maybe TRBD1 (6 bases). Trimming left V 3 bases short and J 2 bases short, with 11 bases between. This CDR3 is built from 15 residues. The CDR3 DNA is TGTGCCAGCAGTTTTACAGGGTCCGGCAATCAGCCCCAGCATTTT. Protein product: CASSFTGSGNQPQHF.